A single sample gave rise to the 14 T cell receptor beta chains below, sequenced in a study of response to subunit inactivated influenza vaccine. TCRdb redid the calling of the RT-PCR reads with MiXCR, one entry per CDR3 protein. The sample holds under 750,000 distinct CDR3 sequences, around 11% seen once. This specimen consisted of PBMCs from blood, obtained on the day of vaccination. The source is a man in his fifties who received an inactivated influenza vaccine.

This clonotype was counted many times. This sequence joins TRBV7-9 and TRBJ2-7, with D unclear. V lost 5 bases and J lost 1, with 3 bases in between. The V gene's germline CDR1 is SEHNR and CDR2 FQNEAQ (reference sequence). The CDR3 runs 11 residues. CDR3 protein: CASSTSYEQYF. Here the CDR3 DNA reads TGTGCCAGCAGCACGTCCTACGAGCAGTACTTC.

CDR3 loop: CATRGSQETQYF. The CDR3 nucleotides are TGTGCCACCAGGGGGTCCCAGGAGACCCAGTACTTC. The chain carries TRBV6-2 or TRBV6-3 and TRBJ2-5, with TRBD1 matching over 7 bases. Germline assignment: CDR1 MNHEY and CDR2 SVGEGT. V lost 10 bases to trimming and J lost 5 bases; unmatched junction nucleotides: 7. The CDR3 loop spans 12 amino acids.

This clonotype was picked up a small number of times. J is TRBJ2-1 and V is TRBV29-1; D ambiguous. Germline-derived CDR1 and CDR2 are SQVTM and ANQGSEA. The CDR3 runs to 10 residues. Trimming took 6 bases from V and 11 from J, leaving 11 bases between them. CDR3 protein: CSVERDKQFF. DNA of the CDR3: TGCAGCGTAGAAAGGGATAAGCAGTTCTTC.

The V call is TRBV10-2, the J call TRBJ1-4; TRBD1 agrees at 8 bases. This CDR3 contains 15 residues. The junction had 11 bases not matched to a gene; V was cut back by 6 bases and J by 8 bases. The V gene's germline CDR1 is WSHSY and CDR2 SAAADI. The CDR3 spells CASRLPGGEVEKLFF. The CDR3 DNA reads TGCGCCAGCAGACTCCCAGGGGGCGAGGTCGAAAAACTGTTTTTT.

V is TRBV18 and J is TRBJ2-2; D unresolved. Germline values: CDR1 KGHSH, CDR2 LQKENI. V dropped 6 bases and J dropped 2 bases, with 16 bases sitting between them. The CDR3 consists of 16 residues. The CDR3 DNA reads TGTGCCAGCTCCATTTTCGAGTCCCTAAACACCGGGGAGCTGTTTTTT. Protein product: CASSIFESLNTGELFF.

This clonotype has at least ten counts. The chain has TRBV5-1 and TRBJ2-7; 8 bases align to TRBD1. V was clipped by 3 bases and J by 6 bases; unmatched bases: 5. The CDR3 length is 13 residues. CDR1 is SGHRS, CDR2 YFSETQ, per germline. CDR3 residues: CASSSGQGGEQYF. The CDR3 bases are TGCGCCAGCAGCTCTGGACAGGGCGGCGAGCAGTACTTC.

This clonotype has just a few counts. The chain links TRBV2 to TRBJ2-1; 11 bases agree with TRBD2. Germline V gene data show CDR1 as SNHLY and CDR2 as FYNNEI. The CDR3 runs 16 residues. With 6 bases clipped from V and 2 bases from J, the junction kept 6 bases outside the gene matches. For the CDR3, the DNA is TGTGCCAGCAGCCAGACTAGCGGGATAACCTACAATGAGCAGTTCTTC. It specifies CASSQTSGITYNEQFF.

This chain connects TRBV12-3 or TRBV12-4 to TRBJ1-5; TRBD1 agrees at 8 bases. After removal of 6 bases from V and 7 bases from J, the junction contained 5 bases not matched to a gene. This CDR3 contains 13 residues. CDR3 amino acids: CASSTHRGQPQHF. As DNA, the CDR3 is TGTGCCAGCAGCACACACAGGGGGCAGCCCCAGCATTTT.

This clonotype was seen ten or more times. This chain uses TRBV4-3 with TRBJ2-7; D gene uncertain. Germline loops: CDR1 LGHNA, CDR2 YSLEER. V gave up 2 bases and J gave up 5 bases, with 10 bases separating them. The CDR3 is 13 residues long. CDR3 residues: CASSQREGHEQYF. The DNA for the CDR3 is TGCGCCAGCAGCCAAAGAGAAGGCCACGAGCAGTACTTC.

This clonotype was found a few times. V is TRBV2 and J is TRBJ2-5, with D perhaps matching TRBD1 or TRBD2 (5 bases each). Germline values: CDR1 SNHLY, CDR2 FYNNEI. The germline V and J ends were trimmed by 8 bases and 4 bases, with 17 bases remaining between them. The CDR3 is 14 amino acids. The CDR3 sequence: CASYDTRGRETQYF. The CDR3 nucleotides are TGTGCCAGCTACGACACTCGGGGCAGAGAGACCCAGTACTTC.

The rearrangement links TRBV7-8 to TRBJ2-7; D uncertain. In germline, CDR1 is SGHVS, CDR2 FQNEAQ. This CDR3 spans 14 amino acids. V lost 5 bases to trimming and J lost 7 bases, with 18 bases between them. CDR3 sequence reads: CASSPDRALGEQYF. Here the CDR3 DNA reads TGTGCCAGCAGCCCCGACCGGGCCCTGGGGGAGCAGTACTTC.

The sample holds a few counts of this clonotype. J is TRBJ2-5 and V is TRBV7-8, with TRBD2 identical over 11 bases. There are 14 residues in the CDR3. Germline V CDR1 and CDR2: SGHVS, FQNEAQ. Trimming removed 5 bases from V and 3 bases from J; junction bases left unmatched: 2. The CDR3 DNA reads TGTGCCAGCAGCCCACTAGCGGGGGAAGAGACCCAGTACTTC. The encoded protein is CASSPLAGEETQYF.

This clonotype was counted at least ten times. For the CDR3, the DNA is TGTGCCACCAGGGACAGGGGCCATTCCAATGAGCAGTTCTTC. The encoded protein is CATRDRGHSNEQFF. The V call is TRBV24-1, the J call TRBJ2-1; 9 bases are a match to TRBD1. CDR1 and CDR2 from the germline V gene are KGHDR and SFDVKD. This CDR3 is 14 amino acids long. J was trimmed by 6 bases and V by 7 bases; bases with no gene match: 6.

As regards this clonotype: This may be a read error, as it is one base from a much larger clone. The chain combines TRBV5-1 with TRBJ2-7, with TRBD1 matching 7 bases. V shed 3 bases and J 1 base; nucleotides not matched to a gene: 10. This CDR3 has 16 amino acids. CDR1 is SGHRS, CDR2 YFSETQ, per germline. CDR3 DNA sequence: TGCGCCAGCAGCTCTTATCCGGCACAGGGGTCCTACGAGCAGTACTTC. It is translated as CASSSYPAQGSYEQYF.